The 10 T cell receptor beta chains in this list originate from one sample, sequenced in a study of CD8 T cells in Susac syndrome. With random hexamers, roughly 0.5 to 1 ug RNA was reverse transcribed. TCRdb redid the calling of the immunoSEQ multiplex PCR reads with MiXCR, one entry per CDR3 protein. The sample has 250,000 to 350,000 distinct CDR3 sequences; about 85% are singletons. Sequenced sample: CD8+ T cells from PBMCs. The receptors shown here come from a human donor with multiple sclerosis.

V is TRBV27 and J is TRBJ2-7; D unclear. This CDR3 has 11 amino acids. Germline V lookup: CDR1 MNHEY, CDR2 SMNVEV (reference sequence). Deletions cut 5 bases from V and 7 bases from J, with 9 bases between. The CDR3 sequence: CASSTRQEQYF. CDR3 DNA sequence: TGTGCCAGCAGTACCCGACAAGAGCAGTACTTC.

Only one count was recorded for this clonotype. This chain uses TRBV27 with TRBJ1-5; 8 bases agree with TRBD1. This CDR3 contains 17 residues. Germline CDR1 and CDR2: MNHEY and SMNVEV (reference sequence). Trimming at V came to 6 bases and at J to 5 bases, leaving 15 bases not matched to a gene. CDR3 DNA: TGTGCCAGCAGCCCCAACCATACAGGGGGGGTGGATCAGCCCCAGCATTTT. Its protein product is CASSPNHTGGVDQPQHF.

V is TRBV4-1 and J is TRBJ2-2, with 7 bases identical to TRBD1. Germline V gene data show CDR1 as MGHRA and CDR2 as YSYEKL. The CDR3 is made up of 15 amino acids. V trimming: 1 base; J trimming: 9 bases; junction bases outside the gene matches: 8. CDR3 sequence reads: CASSQVVTGMRELFF. In DNA form, the CDR3 reads TGCGCCAGCAGCCAAGTGGTGACAGGGATGCGGGAGCTGTTTTTT.

The chain carries TRBV20-1 and TRBJ1-3, with D tentatively TRBD1 (6 bases). Germline lookup yields CDR1 DFQATT and CDR2 SNEGSKA (reference sequence). Trimming took 6 bases from V and 0 from J, leaving 9 bases between them. CDR3 length: 13 amino acids. The CDR3, as DNA: TGCAGTGCGGGGGCGCGCTCTGGAAACACCATATATTTT. Residues: CSAGARSGNTIYF.

This clonotype was detected a few times. The chain recombines TRBV5-1 with TRBJ1-2; the D is unclear. The germline CDR1 and CDR2 sequences are SGHRS and YFSETQ. V dropped 1 base and J dropped 4 bases, with 14 bases sitting between them. The CDR3 covers 15 residues. The CDR3 sequence is CASSLSAGTPYGYTF. CDR3 bases: TGCGCCAGCAGCTTGTCGGCGGGAACGCCCTATGGCTACACCTTC.

This chain connects TRBV29-1 to TRBJ2-7; D is uncertain. Germline CDR1 is SQVTM and CDR2 is ANQGSEA. V shed 4 bases and J shed 0 bases, with 7 bases lying between them. This CDR3 is 12 amino acids long. DNA for the CDR3: TGCAGCGTTGGGTCCACCTCCTACGAGCAGTACTTC. The encoded protein is CSVGSTSYEQYF.

The genes are TRBV19 and TRBJ2-1; no reliable D call. Germline V CDR1 and CDR2: LNHDA, SQIVND (reference sequence). This CDR3 region has 16 residues. V lost 0 bases and J 0 bases, leaving 9 bases between the germline ends. As DNA, the CDR3 is TGTGCCAGTAGTATAGAAGGCGGCCCCTCCTACAATGAGCAGTTCTTC. This translates into CASSIEGGPSYNEQFF.

The chain joins TRBV11-2 to TRBJ2-7, with D possibly being TRBD1 (7 bases). The germline V gene has CDR1 SGHAT and CDR2 FQNNGV. Trimming took off 6 bases at V and 4 bases at J, with 22 bases between the two ends. This CDR3 spans 16 amino acids. The CDR3 is CASSPPPPQGGYEQYF. The CDR3 nucleotides read TGTGCCAGCAGTCCACCACCCCCGCAGGGGGGTTACGAGCAGTACTTC.

This sequence joins TRBV9 and TRBJ2-2, with unresolved D. V was trimmed by 4 bases and J by 6 bases, leaving 7 bases between them. CDR1 is SGDLS and CDR2 is YYNGEE in the germline V gene. This CDR3 has 12 amino acids. Here the CDR3 DNA reads TGTGCCAGCAGCAAAGATGCCGGGGAGCTGTTTTTT. Translating gives CASSKDAGELFF.

V gene TRBV19 combines with J gene TRBJ1-5; no clear D gene. CDR3 length equals 15 residues. Trimming stripped 3 bases from V and 0 bases from J, with 9 bases between. Germline V gene data show CDR1 as LNHDA and CDR2 as SQIVND (reference sequence). The chain's CDR3 is CASSMIRDSNQPQHF. DNA for the CDR3: TGTGCCAGTAGTATGATTCGGGATAGCAATCAGCCCCAGCATTTT.